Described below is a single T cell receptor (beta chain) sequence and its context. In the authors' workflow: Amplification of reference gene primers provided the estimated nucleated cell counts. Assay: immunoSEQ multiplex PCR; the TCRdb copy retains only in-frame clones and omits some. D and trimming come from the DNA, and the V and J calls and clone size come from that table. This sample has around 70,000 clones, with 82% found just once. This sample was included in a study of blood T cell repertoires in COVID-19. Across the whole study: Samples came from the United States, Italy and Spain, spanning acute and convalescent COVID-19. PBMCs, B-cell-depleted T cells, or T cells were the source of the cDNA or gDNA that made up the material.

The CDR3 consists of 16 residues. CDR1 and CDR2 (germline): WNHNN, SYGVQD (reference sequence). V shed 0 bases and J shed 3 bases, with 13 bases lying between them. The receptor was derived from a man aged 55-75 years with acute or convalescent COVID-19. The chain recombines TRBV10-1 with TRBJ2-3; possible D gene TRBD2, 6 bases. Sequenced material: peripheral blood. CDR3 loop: CASSESRDAITDTQYF. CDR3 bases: TGCGCCAGCAGTGAGTCGCGGGACGCCATAACAGATACGCAGTATTTT.